The clone carrying this T cell receptor (beta chain) was seen just once. This entry is derived from a study of OX40 agonist ivuxolimab in advanced cancers. Blood draws occurred at baseline, cycle 4 day 1, and cycle 7 day 1. Here immunoSEQ multiplex PCR was the method, and the copy in TCRdb shows in-frame clones only, minus some. This sample carries around 100,000 clones, around 90% of them seen once, and the ten largest clones take just over 0.15%. Germline loops: CDR1 MDHEN, CDR2 SYDVKM. The CDR3 is made up of 15 amino acids. V was clipped by 3 bases and J by 4 bases; unmatched bases: 5. Source: CD4+ or CD8+ T cells sorted from blood, taken in a trial of the OX40 agonist ivuxolimab. This clonotype originated in an adult with an advanced solid tumor such as melanoma, head and neck, liver or kidney cancer. The chain employs TRBV28 and TRBJ2-7; 11 bases align to TRBD2. The CDR3 loop is CASSLTSGILYEQYF. The CDR3 region has the DNA TGTGCCAGCAGTTTGACTAGCGGGATTCTATACGAGCAGTACTTC. The full variable domain, with the rest looked up from reference TRBV28 and TRBJ2-7, is DVKVTQSSRYLVKRTGEKVFLECVQDMDHENMFWYRQDPGLGLRLIYFSYDVKMKEKGDIPEGYSVSREKKERFSLILESASTNQTSMYLCASSLTSGILYEQYFGPGTRLTVT.